This TCR beta chain was obtained from a study of CD8 T cells in Susac syndrome (dated by TCRdb to the late 2010s). Notes on the research overall: The study used repertoire sequencing to test whether antigen drove CD8+ T cell activation and differentiation in Susac syndrome. Overall study outcomes, separate from this receptor: The number of individuals in the TCR sequencing and HLA analysis was acknowledged as relatively small.

A word on this clonotype: No cognate antigen has been identified for it. No much larger clonotype is one base removed from it; base qualities were not supplied.

Peripheral blood CD8+ and CD4+ T cells from healthy donors, Susac syndrome patients and multiple sclerosis patients were profiled using high-throughput TCR beta sequencing. Treatment-naive patients with stable or active relapsing-remitting disease fulfilling revised McDonald criteria were used as multiple sclerosis controls. Bulk CD8+ and CD4+ T cells were purified magnetically by negative isolation, whereas CD8+ TEMRA cells were enriched by FACS. Blood was collected in EDTA tubes and processed within 24 hours, with PBMCs isolated through density gradient centrifugation. PBMCs intended for TCR sequencing were cryopreserved in liquid nitrogen and were subsequently thawed in a 37 degrees C water bath. Purity of sorted or isolated CD4+, CD8+ and CD8+ TEMRA cells was at least 90%. RNA was extracted with the RNeasy kit and roughly 0.5 to 1 ug was reverse transcribed using random hexamers. TCR beta CDR3 regions were amplified with the immunoSEQ multiplex PCR assay covering 54 Vbeta and 13 Jbeta segments. To correct PCR amplification bias, a synthetic template baseline was used for both primer optimization and computational correction. The study's processing was this. Reads were annotated to V, D and J genes per IMGT and analyzed with immunoSEQ Analyzer, keeping only productive sequences. Clonality was computed as one minus Shannon entropy normalized by log2 of the number of productive unique sequences. For each patient and control, public and private clones were evaluated among the 100 most prevalent clones. Susac-specific clones were defined as absent from healthy and MS cohorts, about 1,000 published viral clones and other ImmuneACCESS disease sequences. TCRdb applied fastp at Q25 and MiXCR to the public reads, then kept only in-frame beta chains. Each CDR3 protein appears once, grouped with its most common genes and DNA. The V and J calls and clone size are TCRdb's, not the authors'. Recorded for this sample are 300,000 to 350,000 distinct CDR3 sequences; about 90% of them occurred a single time. The ten biggest clones cover roughly 0.059% of the sample.

The CDR3 spans 16 residues, from the cysteine through the phenylalanine. Only the CDR3 region is kept as DNA, spanning 48 bases read in frame from base 1. In the germline V gene, CDR1 corresponds to LGHNA and CDR2 to YNFKEQ. Trimming at the junction amounts to 1 base on V and 5 bases on J, and the germline ends lie 18 bases apart. Here the chain combines TRBV4-2 and TRBJ2-7; the D gene is perhaps TRBD1, from 7 matching bases. The specimen was CD4+ T cells from PBMCs. The receptor's source is a human donor with multiple sclerosis. In nucleotides, the sequence is TGTGCCAGCAGCCAAGCATCAGCAGGGGGGCTCGACGAGCAGTACTTC. It codes for CASSQASAGGLDEQYF.